Shown below are 22 T cell receptor beta chains from a single sample sequenced in a study of blood T cell repertoires in COVID-19. The assay was immunoSEQ multiplex PCR, and TCRdb's table has in-frame clones only and misses some. The repertoire has about 140,000 clones, approximately 79% of them found once; the top ten carry roughly 2.9%. The sequenced sample consisted of PBMCs or T cells enriched from blood (not recorded which). Source of these receptors: a woman aged 45-59 years who had recovered from COVID-19.

This clone has a handful of counts. The genes are TRBV2 and TRBJ1-4, with a tentative D call TRBD1 (5 bases). The CDR3 is 16 amino acids. Germline CDR1 is SNHLY and CDR2 is FYNNEI. Between the trimmed V and J ends, which lost 6 bases and 0 bases, there was a span of 14 bases. CDR3 residues: CASSDPGGATNEKLFF. The CDR3 region has the DNA TGTGCCAGCAGCGACCCGGGGGGAGCAACTAATGAAAAACTGTTTTTT.

This clone was recorded only once. The rearrangement uses TRBV20-1 and TRBJ1-2, with TRBD1 identical over 7 bases. Germline-derived CDR1 and CDR2 are DFQATT and SNEGSKA (reference sequence). V was pared by 3 bases and J by 1 base, with 14 bases of the junction left unmatched. The CDR3 is 17 residues long. CDR3 residues: CSASLVNRGSFNYGYTF. Here the CDR3 DNA reads TGCAGTGCTAGTTTGGTGAACAGGGGATCCTTTAACTATGGCTACACCTTC.

V and J are TRBV28 and TRBJ2-4; D is possibly TRBD2 (6 bases). The germline V gene has CDR1 MDHEN and CDR2 SYDVKM. This CDR3 has 15 amino acids. Trimming shortened V by 2 bases and J by 7 bases, and 15 bases separated the two germline ends. The CDR3 coding sequence is TGTGCCAGCAGTTTACAATCGACTAGATCCAACATTCAGTACTTC. It specifies CASSLQSTRSNIQYF.

CDR3 region: CASSLEVLGGMNSPLHF. CDR3 coding DNA: TGCGCCAGCAGCTTGGAGGTATTGGGAGGAATGAATTCACCCCTCCACTTT. This chain links TRBV5-1 with TRBJ1-6; no definite D call. The ends were cut back, 0 bases at V and 7 bases at J, with 17 bases in the middle. Germline V CDR1 and CDR2: SGHRS, YFSETQ. This CDR3 is built from 17 residues.

This clone appeared a few times. The V gene is TRBV27, the J gene TRBJ1-6, with 7 bases that match TRBD1. Germline V lookup: CDR1 MNHEY, CDR2 SMNVEV (reference sequence). The trim removed 8 bases at V and 6 bases at J, leaving 10 bases unmatched. CDR3 length equals 15 residues. The DNA of the CDR3 is TGTGCCAGCTTTAGCCCGGGACAGCTTAATTCACCCCTCCACTTT. Its protein is CASFSPGQLNSPLHF.

The CDR3 bases are TGCAGCGTTGAAGGAAGACAGGGGGCCTCCTATGGCTACACCTTC. Its protein product is CSVEGRQGASYGYTF. The rearrangement links TRBV29-1 to TRBJ1-2; 10 nucleotides match TRBD1. Germline V lookup: CDR1 SQVTM, CDR2 ANQGSEA. The CDR3 totals 15 residues. With V trimmed by 1 base and J by 4 bases, 6 bases remained unmatched.

The sample holds one count of this clone. The V and J genes are TRBV3-1 (or the pseudogene TRBV3-2) and TRBJ2-6; TRBD2 might be the D (5 bases). The CDR3 contains 16 residues. Germline V gene lookup returns CDR1 LGHDT and CDR2 YNNKEL (reference sequence). Trimming stripped 0 bases from V and 0 bases from J, with 6 bases between. DNA of the CDR3: TGTGCCAGCAGCCAAGATGCGGGCTCTGGGGCCAACGTCCTGACTTTC. The encoded protein is CASSQDAGSGANVLTF.

The chain has TRBV30 and TRBJ1-5; no firm D call. This CDR3 has 13 residues. Trimming left V 2 bases short and J 0 bases short, with 5 bases between. Germline V gene lookup returns CDR1 GTSNPN and CDR2 SVGIG (reference sequence). This chain's CDR3 is CAWSLDSNQPQHF. The CDR3 region has the DNA TGTGCCTGGAGTCTAGATAGCAATCAGCCCCAGCATTTT.

The chain links TRBV5-1 to TRBJ2-2, with D possibly TRBD2 on 5 matching bases. Trimming took off 4 bases at V and 1 base at J, with 11 bases between the two ends. CDR3 length: 15 amino acids. Germline lookup yields CDR1 SGHRS and CDR2 YFSETQ. The CDR3 DNA reads as TGCGCCAGCAGCCGTGACTACTTGAACACCGGGGAGCTGTTTTTT. Protein product: CASSRDYLNTGELFF.

V usage is TRBV5-1 and J usage is TRBJ2-5; 7 bases agree with TRBD1. V shed 0 bases and J 5 bases; nucleotides not matched to a gene: 4. The CDR3 runs to 14 residues. Germline assignment: CDR1 SGHRS and CDR2 YFSETQ. The CDR3 here is CASSLGGDSETQYF. The DNA for the CDR3 is TGCGCCAGCAGCTTGGGAGGGGACAGTGAGACCCAGTACTTC.

V usage is TRBV18 and J usage is TRBJ2-3, with a weak D call TRBD2 (5 bases). The CDR3 sequence is 12 residues long. From germline, CDR1 is KGHSH and CDR2 LQKENI. Trimming cost V 3 bases and J 5 bases, with 6 bases left between them. The CDR3: CASSPREDTQYF. The CDR3 DNA sequence: TGTGCCAGCTCACCGAGGGAAGATACGCAGTATTTT. Using reference TRBV18 and TRBJ2-3 for the parts outside the CDR3, the full variable domain is NAGVMQNPRHLVRRRGQEARLRCSPMKGHSHVYWYRQLPEEGLKFMVYLQKENIIDESGMPKERFSAEFPKEGPSILRIQQVVRGDSAAYFCASSPREDTQYFGPGTRLTVL.

The chain is built from TRBV27 and TRBJ1-4, with D possibly TRBD1 on 6 matching bases. Germline CDR1 and CDR2: MNHEY and SMNVEV (reference sequence). CDR3 length: 14 amino acids. V lost 4 bases and J 8 bases, leaving 14 bases between the germline ends. The CDR3: CASSSNLQGEKLFF. The CDR3 DNA follows: TGTGCCAGCAGTTCGAACCTTCAGGGGGAAAAACTGTTTTTT. The full variable domain, its missing parts supplied by reference TRBV27 and TRBJ1-4, is EAQVTQNPRYLITVTGKKLTVTCSQNMNHEYMSWYRQDPGLGLRQIYYSMNVEVTDKGDVPEGYKVSRKEKRNFPLILESPSPNQTSLYFCASSSNLQGEKLFFGSGTQLSVL.

The chain couples TRBV3-1 (or the pseudogene TRBV3-2) to TRBJ1-3; no reliable D call. Germline V lookup: CDR1 LGHDT, CDR2 YNNKEL (reference sequence). The CDR3 length is 14 residues. Trimming cost V 4 bases and J 4 bases, with 11 bases left between them. CDR3 coding DNA: TGTGCCAGCAGCCCTTCCGAGGCCGGAAACACCATATATTTT. Translation: CASSPSEAGNTIYF.

The V gene is TRBV3-1 (or the pseudogene TRBV3-2), the J gene TRBJ2-2, with D possibly being TRBD1 (6 bases). Trimming took 1 base from V and 5 from J, leaving 11 bases between them. The CDR3 extends over 15 amino acids. Germline V gives CDR1 LGHDT, CDR2 YNNKEL (reference sequence). CDR3 nucleotide sequence: TGTGCCAGCAGCCAAGCCCAGGGGATGACCGGGGAGCTGTTTTTT. This sequence encodes CASSQAQGMTGELFF.

CDR3 DNA: TGTGCCAGTATAGGGGATGAGCAGTTCTTC. Translation: CASIGDEQFF. The chain couples TRBV19 to TRBJ2-1, with D possibly matching TRBD1 (5 bases). Germline values: CDR1 LNHDA, CDR2 SQIVND (reference sequence). This CDR3 is built from 10 residues. Trimming left V 7 bases short and J 8 bases short, with 6 bases between.

The chain is built from TRBV2 and TRBJ2-7; TRBD2 is a possible D gene (5 bases). Between the trimmed V and J ends, which lost 4 bases and 2 bases, there was a span of 12 bases. Germline CDR1 is SNHLY and CDR2 is FYNNEI. The CDR3 contains 14 residues. CDR3 sequence: CASSAGLHPYEQYF. The DNA for the CDR3 is TGTGCCAGCAGTGCCGGACTGCACCCCTACGAGCAGTACTTC.

This rearrangement joins TRBV7-9 to TRBJ1-1, with TRBD1 identical over 7 bases. The ends lost 5 bases at V and 6 bases at J; junction bases unmatched: 6. Germline V CDR1 and CDR2: SEHNR, FQNEAQ (reference sequence). The CDR3 has 13 amino acids. The CDR3 nucleotides are TGTGCCAGCAGCCCAGGACAGGTCCCTGAAGCTTTCTTT. Encoded protein: CASSPGQVPEAFF.

This clone was picked up a small number of times. The chain uses TRBV2 and TRBJ1-5; tentatively, D is TRBD1 (5 bases). The CDR3 totals 15 residues. V shed 8 bases and J shed 5 bases, with 19 bases lying between them. Germline CDR1 SNHLY, CDR2 FYNNEI. CDR3 loop: CASSGVGTGDQPQHF. CDR3 nucleotides: TGTGCCAGCTCCGGGGTGGGGACTGGTGATCAGCCCCAGCATTTT.

This clone came up once. This chain joins TRBV28 and TRBJ2-1; D may be TRBD2 (5 bases). The CDR3 is 14 amino acids. Germline V gives CDR1 MDHEN, CDR2 SYDVKM. Between the trimmed V and J ends, which lost 6 bases and 4 bases, there was a span of 13 bases. The CDR3 is CASRATDWYNEQFF. CDR3 in DNA: TGTGCCAGCAGGGCTACGGACTGGTACAATGAGCAGTTCTTC.

The chain couples TRBV4-2 to TRBJ2-5; 14 bases are shared with TRBD2. Per germline, CDR1 LGHNA and CDR2 YNFKEQ. The CDR3 runs to 20 residues. Unmatched junction bases numbered 14, after V lost 0 bases and J lost 5 bases. CDR3 loop: CASSQEVGGLAGAVGETQYF. In DNA, the CDR3 is TGTGCCAGCAGCCAAGAAGTTGGGGGACTAGCGGGAGCCGTCGGGGAGACCCAGTACTTC.

This chain links TRBV10-2 with TRBJ1-2; the match to TRBD1 covers 10 bases. The length of the CDR3 is 15 residues. J lost 7 bases, V lost 0 bases, and 5 bases had no gene match. Germline V gene sequence: CDR1 WSHSY, CDR2 SAAADI. This CDR3 is CASSESPGQGSGYTF. CDR3 DNA: TGCGCCAGCAGTGAGTCTCCGGGACAGGGGAGTGGCTACACCTTC.

The rearrangement uses TRBV6-5 and TRBJ1-5, with 9 bases matching TRBD1. V shed 6 bases and J 2 bases; nucleotides not matched to a gene: 5. The length of the CDR3 is 15 residues. CDR1 and CDR2 from the germline V gene are MNHEY and SVGAGI. DNA for the CDR3: TGTGCCAGCAGGGGGACAGGGTGGGGCAATCAGCCCCAGCATTTT. Translating gives CASRGTGWGNQPQHF.